The rows below give T cell receptor beta chains drawn from one sample of a study of shared clonotypes between healthy human individuals. The repertoire was sequenced with immunoSEQ multiplex PCR; TCRdb's copy has only in-frame clones and lacks some. The sample gives roughly 500,000 clones, roughly 95% of which show up once; under 0.065% is in the top ten. The sequencing sample was made of naive CD4+ T cells sorted from blood. Source of these receptors: a woman in her thirties in good health. The CDR3 runs from the conserved cysteine through the conserved F or W. A row's size may be missing; if present it is once, few, many or a size class.

>TRBJ2-1|TRBV5-4|once
CASSRFGGYNEQFF
>TRBJ1-5|TRBV11-2|NA
CASSLEQGYNQPQHF
>TRBJ1-2|TRBV6-1|NA
CASSRQVDYGYTF
>TRBJ1-3|TRBV13|NA
CASSSTTGGNTIYF
>TRBJ2-5|TRBV20-1|NA
CSEGQETQYF
>TRBJ1-6|TRBV4-1|NA
CASSHGTLHRDNSPLHF
>TRBJ2-1|TRBV15|NA
CATIARGELAEQFF
>TRBJ1-1|TRBV5-1|NA
CASSPRAPSGTEAFF
>TRBJ2-1|TRBV19|NA
CASSIVDRVRNEQFF
>TRBJ1-5|TRBV7-2|NA
CASSLARNQPQHF
>TRBJ1-2|TRBV6-6|NA
CASSHQQGRNYGYTF
>TRBJ2-3|TRBV27|NA
CASSLSFDHSTDTQYF
>TRBJ2-3|TRBV7-9|NA
CASSSTGGISTDTQYF
>TRBJ2-2|TRBV5-4|NA
CASSYRTSGRAGTGELFF
>TRBJ2-4|TRBV5-1|NA
CASSFDSKNIQYF
>TRBJ2-1|TRBV5-4|NA
CASSSSGQGDEQFF
>TRBJ2-1|TRBV7-3|NA
CASSLRGSGRQNEQFF
>TRBJ1-2|TRBV5-3|NA
CARSLARGRSNYGYTF
>TRBJ1-2|TRBV5-1|NA
CASSTGTGDGYTF
>TRBJ1-4|TRBV4-1|NA
CASSQGLREIVFF
>TRBJ2-7|TRBV20-1|NA
CSAAPYEQYF
>TRBJ1-2|TRBV21-1|NA
CASSKNRGGLYGYTF
>TRBJ2-1|TRBV7-9|NA
CASWGQGRGDYNEQFF
>TRBJ2-3|TRBV2|NA
CASAGTSGRDTQYF
>TRBJ2-5|TRBV5-1|once
CASRTGTSELIQYF
>TRBJ2-7|TRBV28|NA
CASSLPQGYEQYF
>TRBJ2-1|TRBV28|NA
CASRGDREYNEQFF
>TRBJ2-1|TRBV25-1|NA
CASSEPRGGPYNEQFF
>TRBJ2-5|TRBV18|NA
CASSPRSSHQETQYF
>TRBJ2-1|TRBV28|NA
CASSPNTGISSYNEQFF
>TRBJ2-6|TRBV5-1|NA
CASSLLYSAAGANVLTF
>TRBJ2-5|TRBV5-6|NA
CASSLGLAGVQKTQYF
>TRBJ2-1|TRBV19|NA
CASRTGGSGTSGHNEQFF
>TRBJ1-4|TRBV18|NA
CASSPPDLGEKLFF
>TRBJ2-7|TRBV6-1|once
CASSLLAVYEQYF
>TRBJ1-1|TRBV6-5|NA
CASSYSTGLNTEAFF
>TRBJ1-2|TRBV19|NA
CASSMLGNSYGYTF
>TRBJ2-1|TRBV5-6|NA
CASSLRLRGLNEQFF
>TRBJ2-7|TRBV11-2|NA
CASSPGTGGYEQYF
>TRBJ1-1|TRBV20-1|NA
CSAREGAGAFF